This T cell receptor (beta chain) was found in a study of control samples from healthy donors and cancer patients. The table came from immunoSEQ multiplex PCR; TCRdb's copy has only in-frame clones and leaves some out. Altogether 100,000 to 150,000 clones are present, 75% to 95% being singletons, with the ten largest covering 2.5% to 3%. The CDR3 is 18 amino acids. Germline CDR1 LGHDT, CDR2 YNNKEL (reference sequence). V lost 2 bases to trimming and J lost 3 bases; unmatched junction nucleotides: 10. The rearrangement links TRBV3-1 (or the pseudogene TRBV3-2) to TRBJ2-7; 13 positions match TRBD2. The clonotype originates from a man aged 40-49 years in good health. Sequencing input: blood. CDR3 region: CASSQPGLAGLAGYEQYF. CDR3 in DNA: TGTGCCAGCAGCCAACCGGGACTAGCGGGACTGGCGGGCTACGAGCAGTACTTC.